This TCR beta chain was captured in a study of blood T cell repertoires in COVID-19. Overall study: Italy, Spain and the United States were the sources of the convalescent and acute COVID-19 samples. PBMCs, B-cell-depleted T cells, or T cells provided the cDNA or gDNA that made up the material.

Source study methods: Cell counts per sample came from amplifying reference gene primers. Using immunoSEQ multiplex PCR, the repertoire was profiled, and TCRdb retains in-frame clones only, with some absent. V and J calls and clone size are those listed in that table; D and trimming were worked out from the DNA. The profile shows around 100,000 clones, 80% to 90% of them singletons. Germline CDR1 MDHEN, CDR2 SYDVKM. CDR3 length: 13 residues. The ends were cut back, 8 bases at V and 4 bases at J, with 9 bases in the middle. The TCR comes from a woman aged 55-70 years with acute or convalescent COVID-19. The sequenced sample was peripheral blood. The rearrangement joins TRBV28 to TRBJ1-6; D gene uncertain. The chain's CDR3 is CASYRGYNSPLHF. The CDR3 DNA follows: TGTGCCAGCTACCGAGGGTATAATTCACCCCTCCACTTT.